This is a list of T cell receptor beta chains from one sample in a study of blood T cell repertoires in COVID-19. The assay was immunoSEQ multiplex PCR, and TCRdb's table has in-frame clones only and misses some. The table shows 64,000 or so clones, with approximately 86% occurring only once. Sequenced: peripheral blood. The source of these receptors is a man in his forties with acute or convalescent COVID-19. The CDR3 runs from the conserved cysteine through the conserved F or W. The D gene is left open where the match is weak. Part of the rows lack a size; the others show once, few, many or a class for expanded clones.

J gene	V gene	D gene	clone size	CDR3 protein	CDR3 DNA
TRBJ2-7	TRBV4-1	TRBD1	NA	CASSQGQGAVHEQYF	TGCGCCAGCAGCCAAGGACAGGGCGCCGTCCACGAGCAGTACTTC
TRBJ2-3	TRBV19	TRBD2	NA	CASSPLLAGVGSDTQYF	TGTGCCAGTAGTCCCCTACTAGCGGGGGTTGGTTCAGATACGCAGTATTTT
TRBJ2-1	TRBV30	NA	once	CAWGTRGSSYNEQFF	TGTGCCTGGGGTACACGGGGGTCCTCCTACAATGAGCAGTTCTTC
TRBJ1-1	TRBV4-1	NA	NA	CASSQDRGDTEAFF	TGCGCCAGCAGCCAAGATAGAGGAGACACTGAAGCTTTCTTT
TRBJ2-7	TRBV29-1	TRBD1	NA	CSVTGGASYEQYF	TGCAGCGTAACAGGGGGCGCCTCCTACGAGCAGTACTTC
TRBJ1-1	TRBV29-1	TRBD1	once	CSADSTGKNTEAFF	TGCAGCGCAGACTCGACAGGGAAGAACACTGAAGCTTTCTTT
TRBJ2-5	TRBV5-1	NA	NA	CASSLLEAETQYF	TGCGCCAGCAGCTTGCTAGAGGCGGAGACCCAGTACTTC
TRBJ2-1	TRBV19	NA	NA	CASSSTGNEQFF	TGTGCCAGTAGTTCTACCGGGAATGAGCAGTTCTTC
TRBJ1-1	TRBV21-1	NA	once	CASSKRVPRGMNTEAFF	TGTGCCAGCAGCAAAAGGGTCCCCAGGGGCATGAACACTGAAGCTTTCTTT
TRBJ2-5	TRBV18	NA	NA	CASSPQRQETQYF	TGTGCCAGCTCACCACAGCGACAAGAGACCCAGTACTTC
TRBJ1-1	TRBV2	TRBD1	NA	CASSQQGPTEAFF	TGTGCCAGCAGCCAACAGGGGCCCACTGAAGCTTTCTTT
TRBJ1-4	TRBV14	TRBD1	few	CASSQARGPINEKLFF	TGTGCCAGCAGCCAAGCAAGGGGGCCAATTAATGAAAAACTGTTTTTT
TRBJ2-2	TRBV3-1/TRBV3-2	NA	once	CASSPHRAGELFF	TGTGCCAGCAGCCCTCATCGGGCCGGGGAGCTGTTTTTT
TRBJ2-1	TRBV7-2	TRBD2	NA	CASNPGGGYNEQFF	TGTGCCAGCAACCCCGGGGGGGGATACAATGAGCAGTTCTTC
TRBJ1-5	TRBV7-3	TRBD1	NA	CASSLKGTGGVQPQHF	TGTGCCAGCAGCTTAAAAGGGACAGGGGGCGTTCAGCCCCAGCATTTT
TRBJ2-3	TRBV24-1	NA	NA	CATRGALGDTQYF	TGTGCCACCAGGGGAGCCCTTGGGGATACGCAGTATTTT
TRBJ2-1	TRBV27	TRBD2	NA	CASRPLESSGGAKEQFF	TGTGCCAGCAGGCCCTTGGAATCTAGCGGGGGGGCAAAGGAGCAGTTCTTC
TRBJ2-7	TRBV12-5	NA	few	CASGLVQGHSSYEQYF	TGTGCTAGTGGTTTGGTACAGGGCCACAGCTCCTACGAGCAGTACTTC
TRBJ1-1	TRBV3-1/TRBV3-2	NA	NA	CASSQRTRSQNTEAFF	TGTGCCAGCAGCCAAAGAACCCGTAGTCAGAACACTGAAGCTTTCTTT
TRBJ1-4	TRBV18	TRBD1	NA	CASSLGTGNEKLFF	TGTGCCAGCTCACTCGGGACAGGGAATGAAAAACTGTTTTTT
TRBJ1-3	TRBV5-1	NA	NA	CASSSVYSSSGNTIYF	TGCGCCAGCAGCTCCGTGTACAGCAGCTCTGGAAACACCATATATTTT
TRBJ1-3	TRBV19	NA	once	CASNGRDSYSGNTIYF	TGTGCCAGTAATGGTAGAGACAGCTACTCTGGAAACACCATATATTTT
TRBJ1-2	TRBV19	NA	NA	CASSRGYGYTF	TGTGCCAGTAGTCGGGGCTATGGCTACACCTTC
TRBJ1-3	TRBV7-8	NA	NA	CASSLTTGVSGNTIYF	TGTGCCAGCAGCTTAACTACAGGAGTCTCTGGAAACACCATATATTTT
TRBJ1-1	TRBV18	TRBD1	NA	CASSPGGTVSNTEAFF	TGTGCCAGCTCACCAGGCGGGACAGTTTCCAACACTGAAGCTTTCTTT
TRBJ1-4	TRBV2	NA	once	CASSERGGRASGNEKLFF	TGTGCCAGCAGTGAACGGGGGGGCCGGGCATCGGGTAATGAAAAACTGTTTTTT
TRBJ2-2	TRBV5-1	NA	few	CASSLDGMSSAGELFF	TGCGCCAGCAGCTTGGATGGTATGTCTTCGGCCGGGGAGCTGTTTTTT
TRBJ1-3	TRBV25-1	NA	few	CASSETIRGHSGNTIYF	TGTGCCAGCAGTGAAACCATCAGGGGTCACTCTGGAAACACCATATATTTT
TRBJ1-1	TRBV18	NA	NA	CASSPTGPNTEAFF	TGTGCCAGCTCACCTACGGGTCCAAACACTGAAGCTTTCTTT
TRBJ1-2	TRBV6-1	TRBD1	NA	CASSEARSWDRTSHGF	TGTGCCAGCAGTGAAGCGCGGAGTTGGGACAGGACAAGTCATGGCTTC
TRBJ2-6	TRBV14	NA	NA	CASSHVDFRSGANVLTF	TGTGCCAGCAGCCATGTAGATTTCCGCTCTGGGGCCAACGTCCTGACTTTC
TRBJ2-1	TRBV5-1	NA	NA	CASSQTSNEQFF	TGCGCCAGCAGCCAAACTAGCAATGAGCAGTTCTTC
TRBJ1-2	TRBV6-6	NA	NA	CASSSRSGYGYTF	TGTGCCAGCAGTTCGCGAAGCGGCTATGGCTACACCTTC
TRBJ1-3	TRBV4-2	NA	NA	CASSQGQGDSGNTIYF	TGTGCCAGCAGCCAAGGTCAGGGCGACTCTGGAAACACCATATATTTT
TRBJ1-1	TRBV10-3	NA	once	CAIAKESTEAFF	TGTGCCATCGCCAAGGAGAGTACTGAAGCTTTCTTT
TRBJ2-5	TRBV7-6	TRBD2	NA	CASSITSGGGGETQYF	TGTGCCAGCAGCATCACTAGCGGGGGCGGAGGAGAGACCCAGTACTTC
TRBJ1-1	TRBV21-1	NA	once	CASSKWGDPNTEAFF	TGTGCCAGCAGCAAATGGGGAGACCCGAACACTGAAGCTTTCTTT
TRBJ1-4	TRBV3-1/TRBV3-2	NA	NA	CASSKLQGTDEKLFF	TGTGCCAGCAGCAAGCTACAGGGAACAGATGAAAAACTGTTTTTT
TRBJ2-1	TRBV11-2	NA	NA	CASSSTRGSYNEQFF	TGTGCCAGCAGCTCGACTAGAGGGTCCTACAATGAGCAGTTCTTC
TRBJ1-1	TRBV15	NA	NA	CATSERSGTEAFF	TGTGCCACCAGCGAGAGGTCCGGGACTGAAGCTTTCTTT
TRBJ1-1	TRBV7-6	NA	NA	CASSLSMRYTEAFF	TGTGCCAGCAGCTTATCTATGCGATACACTGAAGCTTTCTTT
TRBJ1-1	TRBV2	NA	NA	CASSSDMNTEAFF	TGTGCCAGCAGCTCCGACATGAACACTGAAGCTTTCTTT
TRBJ2-5	TRBV4-1	TRBD2	NA	CASSQGTSGTGGTQYF	TGCGCCAGCAGCCAAGGGACTAGCGGGACCGGGGGGACCCAGTACTTC